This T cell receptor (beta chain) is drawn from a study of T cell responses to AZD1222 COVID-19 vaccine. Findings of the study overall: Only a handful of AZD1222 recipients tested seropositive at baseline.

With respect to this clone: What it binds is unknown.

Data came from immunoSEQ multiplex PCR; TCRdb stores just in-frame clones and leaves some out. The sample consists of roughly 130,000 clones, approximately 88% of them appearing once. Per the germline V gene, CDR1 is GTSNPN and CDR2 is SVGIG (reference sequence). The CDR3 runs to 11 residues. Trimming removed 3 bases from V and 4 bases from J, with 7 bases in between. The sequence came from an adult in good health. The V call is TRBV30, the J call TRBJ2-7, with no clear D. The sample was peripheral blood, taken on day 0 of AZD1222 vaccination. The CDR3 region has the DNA TGTGCCTGGAGATTGAGTTACGAGCAGTACTTC. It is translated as CAWRLSYEQYF.